This T cell receptor (beta chain) came from a study of blood T cell repertoires in COVID-19 (dated by TCRdb to about 2020). About the investigation overall: Samples from collaborators originated in the United States, Italy and Spain and spanned both the acute and convalescent phases of COVID-19. Deeply sampled blood TCRbeta repertoires from subjects exposed to, actively infected with, or recovered from COVID-19 were included in the dataset. Samples came from the ongoing ImmuneRACE study (first 160 participants) plus 1,254 subjects from 6 global collaborators. HLA class I and class II types, where available, came from metadata supplied by the sample provider rather than from assay-based typing. A freely available public database, intended as a resource for researchers studying the immune response to SARS-CoV-2, is where the repertoires were released. Sample metadata almost always included a de-identified subject ID, COVID-19 status, age in years and sex. The material from the prospective study consisted of cDNA or gDNA derived from T cells, B-cell-depleted T cells, or PBMCs. What the research found in general, with its limitations: How much clinical and demographic metadata was included differed by source and by participant, and the metadata was provided uncurated.

At one collaborating source in Seattle, patients were enrolled during active infection and were followed longitudinally through the course of disease. Whole blood was collected in K2EDTA tubes by collaborating institutions according to the institutions' own protocols. Collaborator samples were shipped for TCRbeta analysis as frozen whole blood, isolated PBMCs, or DNA extracted from either sample type. Sequences SGHTA (CDR1) and FQGNSA (CDR2) are obtained from the germline V gene. The CDR3 covers 13 residues, taking in both the cysteine and the phenylalanine. The only DNA kept is the CDR3, 39 bases in frame from the first base. The trim is 4 bases for V and 8 bases for J, with a gap of 12 bases between the germline ends. As regards this clone: Its antigen target is currently unknown. Per-nucleotide qualities are absent, and no much larger clonotype sits a single base away.

TCRbeta CDR3 regions were amplified from genomic DNA using the immunoSEQ Assay, a bias-controlled multiplex PCR. The authors' pipeline ran thus. The number of nucleated cells in each sample was estimated by amplification of reference gene primers within the assay. To quantify the absolute abundance of each unique TCRbeta CDR3 rearrangement, sequence reads were collapsed and filtered. Productive Simpson clonality was computed per sample as the square root of Simpson's diversity index over productive rearrangements. TCRdb mirrors the immuneACCESS table, restricted to in-frame sequences. Some clones are absent from its copies; in checked studies, under half trace to an unresolved V gene, and the reason for the others is unknown. Clone size and the V and J calls come from that table; the DNA yielded D and trimming. The sample has a few hundred thousand clones on record, around 88% of them singletons. The top ten constitute 1.5% to 2% of the sample.

Sequenced input: peripheral blood. Recombination linked TRBV7-2 to TRBJ2-1; TRBD1 is perhaps the D gene, given 6 matching bases. This clonotype was sampled from a woman aged 25 to 39 with COVID-19, enrolled during active disease. The sequenced DNA is TGTGCCAGCAGCTCCCGCAGGGGAGATGAGCAGTTCTTC. This sequence encodes CASSSRRGDEQFF.